One and the same sample provided the 21 T cell receptor beta chains below, sequenced in a study of radiotherapy plus CTLA-4 blockade in lung cancer. Sequencing was performed with immunoSEQ multiplex PCR; in TCRdb, only in-frame clones are kept and a portion is missing. Among some 110,000 clones, more than 65% were seen once, and the ten largest hold about 3.3%. The sample in question was peripheral blood, obtained from a patient treated with radiotherapy plus ipilimumab. These receptors were collected from a human donor with non-small cell lung cancer that progressed on radiotherapy plus ipilimumab. Some clones in this sample may be carry-over from other donors' samples.

The chain joins TRBV11-2 to TRBJ1-5, with 11 nucleotides matching TRBD1. Germline V gives CDR1 SGHAT, CDR2 FQNNGV. This CDR3 region has 18 residues. Unmatched junction bases numbered 9, after V lost 3 bases and J lost 2 bases. CDR3 coding DNA: TGTGCCAGCAGCTTGGGACAGGGGGATCTGGGGGGCAATCAGCCCCAGCATTTT. It translates to CASSLGQGDLGGNQPQHF.

The gene calls are TRBV7-6 and TRBJ1-4, with D unresolved. Germline lookup yields CDR1 SGHVS and CDR2 FNYEAQ. Trimming removed 5 bases at V and 8 bases at J, with 21 bases between. The CDR3 contains 16 residues. CDR3 sequence: CASSQRGEVVGEKLFF. DNA of the CDR3: TGTGCCAGCAGCCAACGCGGGGAGGTCGTCGGGGAAAAACTGTTTTTT.

J is TRBJ2-1 and V is TRBV7-3, with 9 bases matching TRBD2. J was trimmed by 4 bases and V by 5 bases; bases with no gene match: 6. Germline V CDR1 and CDR2: SGHTA, FQGTGA. The length of the CDR3 is 15 residues. This CDR3 reads CASSMLAGNYNEQFF. DNA for the CDR3: TGTGCCAGCAGCATGCTAGCGGGAAATTACAATGAGCAGTTCTTC.

The CDR3 is CASSLGPGQLNTEAFF. The DNA for the CDR3 is TGTGCCAGCAGCCTAGGACCGGGACAGTTGAACACTGAAGCTTTCTTT. The rearrangement links TRBV7-8 to TRBJ1-1; TRBD1 matches at 7 bases. CDR1 is SGHVS and CDR2 is FQNEAQ in the germline V gene. V trimming: 5 bases; J trimming: 0 bases; junction bases outside the gene matches: 9. The CDR3 has 16 amino acids. Full variable domain (missing parts from reference TRBV7-8 and TRBJ1-1): GAGVSQSPRYKVAKRGQDVALRCDPISGHVSLFWYQQALGQGPEFLTYFQNEAQLDKSGLPSDRFFAERPEGSVSTLKIQRTQQEDSAVYLCASSLGPGQLNTEAFFGQGTRLTVV.

The rearrangement links TRBV5-1 to TRBJ2-7; TRBD2 aligns across 12 bases. Germline V gives CDR1 SGHRS, CDR2 YFSETQ. After removal of 4 bases from V and 6 bases from J, the junction contained 8 bases not matched to a gene. This CDR3 is 15 amino acids long. This CDR3 reads CASSALLAGGTEQYF. Here the CDR3 DNA reads TGCGCCAGCAGCGCTTTACTAGCGGGGGGAACCGAGCAGTACTTC. Full variable domain (missing parts from reference TRBV5-1 and TRBJ2-7): KAGVTQTPRYLIKTRGQQVTLSCSPISGHRSVSWYQQTPGQGLQFLFEYFSETQRNKGNFPGRFSGRQFSNSRSEMNVSTLELGDSALYLCASSALLAGGTEQYFGPGTRLTVT.

The rearrangement links TRBV6-5 to TRBJ1-5; D ambiguous. This CDR3 has 13 residues. The V and J ends lost 2 bases and 5 bases respectively, with 7 bases between them. The V gene's germline CDR1 is MNHEY and CDR2 SVGAGI. CDR3: CASSYTRYQPQHF. The CDR3 DNA is TGTGCCAGCAGTTACACCCGTTATCAGCCCCAGCATTTT.

The chain links TRBV27 to TRBJ1-1; TRBD1 matches 7 bases. Looked up from germline, CDR1 is MNHEY and CDR2 is SMNVEV (reference sequence). With V trimmed by 3 bases and J by 4 bases, 5 bases remained unmatched. The CDR3 spans 14 residues. The DNA for the CDR3 is TGTGCCAGCAGTTTTGGGACAGTTAGCACTGAAGCTTTCTTT. Amino acid sequence: CASSFGTVSTEAFF.

V and J are TRBV5-1 and TRBJ2-5; the match to TRBD2 covers 8 bases. This CDR3 comprises 15 residues. Per germline, CDR1 SGHRS and CDR2 YFSETQ. The ends lost 7 bases at V and 11 bases at J; junction bases unmatched: 19. CDR3 loop: CASCDLVGARGEQYF. DNA of the CDR3: TGCGCCAGCTGCGACTTGGTGGGGGCGCGGGGGGAGCAGTACTTC.

The chain uses TRBV6-1 and TRBJ1-2, with TRBD1 matching over 7 bases. Trimming at V came to 3 bases and at J to 6 bases, leaving 10 bases not matched to a gene. Germline V gives CDR1 MNHNS, CDR2 SASEGT. This CDR3 is 15 amino acids long. The CDR3 DNA is TGTGCCAGCAGTGACCGTAGGCAGGGGGGTCATGGCTACACCTTC. It translates to CASSDRRQGGHGYTF.

A few counts support this clone. The gene calls are TRBV5-4 and TRBJ2-7, with 10 bases identical to TRBD1. The CDR3 spans 14 residues. With V trimmed by 4 bases and J by 6 bases, 7 bases remained unmatched. Germline assignment: CDR1 SGHNT and CDR2 YYREEE (reference sequence). This CDR3 is CASSTGQGSPEQYF. CDR3 bases: TGTGCCAGCAGCACGGGACAGGGGTCCCCCGAGCAGTACTTC.

The chain links TRBV18 to TRBJ1-1, with unresolved D. The germline gives CDR1 KGHSH, CDR2 LQKENI. This CDR3 spans 12 amino acids. Trimming pared 0 bases from V and 12 bases from J, leaving 11 bases between. DNA for the CDR3: TGTGCCAGCTCACCACCGGCTACTAGGTCTTTCTTT. This gives the protein CASSPPATRSFF.

The chain combines TRBV5-1 with TRBJ2-1, with a tentative D call TRBD2 (5 bases). This CDR3 contains 14 residues. V was pared by 4 bases and J by 7 bases, with 15 bases between. Germline CDR1 SGHRS, CDR2 YFSETQ. Here the CDR3 DNA reads TGCGCCAGCAGCCGCGATACGGAGGATAATGAGCAGTTCTTC. Protein sequence: CASSRDTEDNEQFF. Variable domain in full (rest from reference TRBV5-1 and TRBJ2-1): KAGVTQTPRYLIKTRGQQVTLSCSPISGHRSVSWYQQTPGQGLQFLFEYFSETQRNKGNFPGRFSGRQFSNSRSEMNVSTLELGDSALYLCASSRDTEDNEQFFGPGTRLTVL.

The J gene is TRBJ2-4, the V gene TRBV9, with D perhaps matching TRBD1 (6 bases). Trimming left V 3 bases short and J 10 bases short, with 17 bases between. Germline loops: CDR1 SGDLS, CDR2 YYNGEE. The CDR3 sequence is 14 residues long. The CDR3 loop is CASSAGTLRGIQYF. The CDR3 DNA is TGTGCCAGCAGCGCGGGGACACTCCGAGGGATTCAGTACTTC.

The chain employs TRBV4-1 and TRBJ1-3; no firm D call. CDR3 size: 16 residues. Per germline, CDR1 MGHRA and CDR2 YSYEKL. V lost 4 bases, J lost 4 bases, and 17 bases lay in between. CDR3 sequence: CASSPREESWGNTIYF. The CDR3 DNA reads as TGCGCCAGCAGCCCCCGGGAGGAAAGCTGGGGAAACACCATATATTTT.

The chain couples TRBV18 to TRBJ2-3; tentatively, D is TRBD1 (5 bases). V lost 10 bases and J lost 1, with 12 bases in between. Germline values: CDR1 KGHSH, CDR2 LQKENI. This CDR3 region has 13 residues. The CDR3 here is CAIRQSGTDTQYF. In DNA, the CDR3 is TGTGCCATTCGACAGTCCGGCACAGATACGCAGTATTTT.

This chain links TRBV5-4 with TRBJ1-1; tentatively, D is TRBD1 (5 bases). The CDR3 sequence is 13 residues long. The V and J ends lost 4 bases and 6 bases respectively, with 13 bases between them. Germline CDR1 SGHNT, CDR2 YYREEE (reference sequence). The CDR3 loop reads CASSPVRGAEAFF. DNA of the CDR3: TGTGCCAGCAGCCCTGTCCGGGGCGCTGAAGCTTTCTTT.

V gene TRBV19 combines with J gene TRBJ1-3, with a possible D match to TRBD1 (5 bases). The V and J ends lost 1 base and 2 bases respectively, with 12 bases between them. Germline CDR1 reads LNHDA; CDR2 reads SQIVND (reference sequence). CDR3 length: 16 amino acids. CDR3 residues: CASSIVPGGTGNTIYF. CDR3 nucleotide sequence: TGTGCCAGTAGTATAGTCCCCGGGGGGACTGGAAACACCATATATTTT. Supplemented by reference TRBV19 and TRBJ1-3, the full variable domain reads DGGITQSPKYLFRKEGQNVTLSCEQNLNHDAMYWYRQDPGQGLRLIYYSQIVNDFQKGDIAEGYSVSREKKESFPLTVTSAQKNPTAFYLCASSIVPGGTGNTIYFGEGSWLTVV.

V usage is TRBV28 and J usage is TRBJ1-6; D remains ambiguous. Between the trimmed V and J ends, which lost 2 bases and 0 bases, there was a span of 14 bases. Germline CDR1 MDHEN, CDR2 SYDVKM. This CDR3 comprises 18 residues. The CDR3: CASSLPMPASSYNSPLHF. DNA of the CDR3: TGTGCCAGCAGTTTACCCATGCCAGCTAGCTCCTATAATTCACCCCTCCACTTT.

This chain connects TRBV2 to TRBJ2-7; possible D gene TRBD2, 5 bases. With 3 bases removed from V and 4 bases from J, the gap between germline ends came to 13 bases. The CDR3 length is 14 residues. CDR1 is SNHLY and CDR2 is FYNNEI in the germline V gene. As DNA, the CDR3 is TGTGCCAGCAGTGAGGCCGGGAACCGATACGAGCAGTACTTC. Translation gives CASSEAGNRYEQYF.

The chain has TRBV5-4 and TRBJ2-2; D is perhaps TRBD2 (6 bases). The CDR3 is 15 residues long. V dropped 0 bases and J dropped 4 bases, with 10 bases sitting between them. Germline V gene sequence: CDR1 SGHNT, CDR2 YYREEE (reference sequence). CDR3 amino acids: CASSLAVGGTGELFF. The CDR3, as DNA: TGTGCCAGCAGCTTGGCCGTGGGGGGCACCGGGGAGCTGTTTTTT.

V gene TRBV10-3 combines with J gene TRBJ1-5; D unclear. This CDR3 has 16 amino acids. V lost 0 bases, J lost 4 bases, and 13 bases lay in between. CDR1 is ENHRY and CDR2 is SYGVKD in the germline V gene. CDR3: CAISESISGGNQPQHF. The CDR3 nucleotides read TGTGCCATCAGTGAGTCAATTTCAGGAGGGAATCAGCCCCAGCATTTT.